This T cell receptor (beta chain) is from a study of OX40 agonist ivuxolimab in advanced cancers. Study details: Therapy given before enrollment (anti-PD-1, anti-PD-L1 or anti-CTLA-4) was allowed, and around 40% had some. Notes on the study in general: The study did not work out the antigen specificity of the expanded peripheral T cells.

Worth noting for this clone: The antigen is undetermined.

Using immunoSEQ multiplex PCR, the repertoire was profiled, and TCRdb retains in-frame clones only, with some absent. The table lists about 100,000 clones, 85% to 90% of them singletons, with approximately 0.16% in the top ten. Anyone with autoimmune disease history or systemic immunosuppression was excluded. This CDR3 has 14 residues. Trimming shortened V by 5 bases and J by 5 bases, and 12 bases separated the two germline ends. In germline, CDR1 is MNHNY, CDR2 SVGAGI (reference sequence). The chain has TRBV6-6 and TRBJ2-2; no reliable D call. The sequenced sample was CD4+ or CD8+ T cells sorted from blood, obtained in a trial of the OX40 agonist ivuxolimab. The TCR was taken from an adult with an advanced solid tumor such as melanoma, head and neck, liver or kidney cancer. CDR3 sequence reads: CASSKNVGTGELFF. The CDR3 coding sequence is TGTGCCAGCAGTAAGAACGTGGGGACCGGGGAGCTGTTTTTT.